This T cell receptor (beta chain) was observed in a study of shared clonotypes between healthy human individuals. Note on this clone: Distinct nucleotide sequences in the sample also encode this CDR3.

The V gene's germline CDR1 is SGHTA and CDR2 FQGNSA. There are 14 residues in the CDR3. V trimming: 6 bases; J trimming: 0 bases; junction bases outside the gene matches: 3. The method was immunoSEQ multiplex PCR; TCRdb's version includes in-frame clones alone and lacks a portion of them. This table has millions of clones, about 92% appearing once. The specimen sequenced was naive CD4+ T cells from PBMCs. Subset indicated: CD45RA+ positively selected. The source is a young man in good health. Some clones in this sample may be carry-over from other donors' samples. This sequence joins TRBV7-2 and TRBJ1-2; 8 positions agree with TRBD1. The CDR3 region is CASSRDRSNYGYTF. The DNA for the CDR3 is TGTGCCAGCAGTCGGGACAGGTCTAACTATGGCTACACCTTC.